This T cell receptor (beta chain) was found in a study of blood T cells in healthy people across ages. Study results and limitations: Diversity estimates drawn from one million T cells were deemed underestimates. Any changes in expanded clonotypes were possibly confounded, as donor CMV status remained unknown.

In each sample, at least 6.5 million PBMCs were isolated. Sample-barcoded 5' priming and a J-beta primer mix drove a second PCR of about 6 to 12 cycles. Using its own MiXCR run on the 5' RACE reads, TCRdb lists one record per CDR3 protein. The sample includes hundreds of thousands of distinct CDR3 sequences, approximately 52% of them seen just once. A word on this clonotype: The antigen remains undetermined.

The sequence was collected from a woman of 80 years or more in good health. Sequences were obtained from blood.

The CDR3 here is CASSPMTSGASYEQYF. CDR3 coding DNA: TGCGCCAGCAGCCCCATGACTAGCGGGGCCTCCTACGAGCAGTACTTC. J is TRBJ2-7 and V is TRBV5-1; 11 nucleotides align to TRBD2. Germline assignment: CDR1 SGHRS and CDR2 YFSETQ. V trimming: 4 bases; J trimming: 0 bases; junction bases outside the gene matches: 6. The CDR3 spans 16 residues.